These 17 T cell receptor beta chains were sequenced from one sample in a study of control samples from healthy donors and cancer patients. Only in-frame clones appear in the TCRdb table, and some are missing; sequencing was by immunoSEQ multiplex PCR. The sample shows around 100,000 clones, 88% of them seen only once. The sample comprised blood. Every receptor here comes from a man in his thirties or forties in good health.

This chain connects TRBV29-1 to TRBJ2-1; the D gene is possibly TRBD1 (7 bases). Trimming took 0 bases from V and 7 from J, leaving 19 bases between them. Germline V gene sequence: CDR1 SQVTM, CDR2 ANQGSEA. This CDR3 has 16 amino acids. CDR3 region: CSVEEGRGVRWNEQFF. CDR3 in DNA: TGCAGCGTTGAAGAGGGCAGGGGGGTTAGGTGGAATGAGCAGTTCTTC.

The CDR3 DNA sequence: TGTGCCAGCAGCCGGCATCAGCGGCCTCCAAATGAAAAACTGTTTTTT. Translating it yields CASSRHQRPPNEKLFF. The chain uses TRBV3-1 (or the pseudogene TRBV3-2) and TRBJ1-4; no clear D. V lost 4 bases and J lost 5, with 17 bases in between. The germline V gene encodes CDR1 LGHDT and CDR2 YNNKEL (reference sequence). This CDR3 has 16 residues.

The chain employs TRBV19 and TRBJ2-1; D is ambiguous. Trimming cost V 3 bases and J 8 bases, with 5 bases left between them. The CDR3 is made up of 11 amino acids. Germline CDR1 LNHDA, CDR2 SQIVND (reference sequence). The CDR3 protein is CASSISDEQFF. The CDR3 bases are TGTGCCAGTAGTATCTCCGATGAGCAGTTCTTC. Filled out from reference TRBV19 and TRBJ2-1, the complete variable domain reads DGGITQSPKYLFRKEGQNVTLSCEQNLNHDAMYWYRQDPGQGLRLIYYSQIVNDFQKGDIAEGYSVSREKKESFPLTVTSAQKNPTAFYLCASSISDEQFFGPGTRLTVL.

This clone was observed once. This chain links TRBV30 with TRBJ1-1; 9 nucleotides align to TRBD1. V lost 5 bases and J lost 3; bases outside the gene matches: 7. The CDR3 is 14 residues long. Germline V gives CDR1 GTSNPN, CDR2 SVGIG (reference sequence). CDR3 nucleotide sequence: TGTGCCTGGGCGGGACAGGGCGAGGACACTGAAGCTTTCTTT. Translated, it gives CAWAGQGEDTEAFF.

The genes are TRBV6-5 and TRBJ1-4, with TRBD1 identical over 7 bases. CDR1 is MNHEY, CDR2 SVGAGI, per germline. The CDR3 length is 15 residues. V shed 2 bases, J shed 8 bases, and the junction held 8 bases outside the gene matches. The CDR3 region is CASSYATGVGEKLFF. CDR3 in DNA: TGTGCCAGCAGTTACGCCACAGGGGTAGGGGAAAAACTGTTTTTT.

This clone was counted a single time. V usage is TRBV15 and J usage is TRBJ2-2; tentatively, D is TRBD2 (6 bases). CDR1 and CDR2 (germline): LNHNV, YYDKDF (reference sequence). V was cut by 0 bases and J by 3 bases, with 11 bases left in between. There are 16 residues in the CDR3. CDR3 sequence reads: CATSRDLGTHTGELFF. CDR3 DNA: TGTGCCACCAGCAGAGATCTGGGGACTCACACCGGGGAGCTGTTTTTT.

CDR3: CASSLSRGDGAGNTIYF. The CDR3 DNA sequence: TGTGCCAGCAGTTTATCCCGGGGGGATGGAGCTGGAAACACCATATATTTT. V usage is TRBV27 and J usage is TRBJ1-3, with D possibly TRBD1 on 5 matching bases. CDR1 and CDR2 from the germline V gene are MNHEY and SMNVEV (reference sequence). This CDR3 is built from 17 residues. V shed 0 bases and J shed 2 bases, with 14 bases lying between them.

The sample holds one count of this clone. CDR3 loop: CASSYSLNIQYF. In DNA form, the CDR3 reads TGTGCCAGCAGTTACTCCTTAAACATTCAGTACTTC. The rearrangement joins TRBV6-5 to TRBJ2-4; no reliable D call. V gave up 0 bases and J gave up 6 bases, with 3 bases separating them. This CDR3 spans 12 amino acids. Looked up from germline, CDR1 is MNHEY and CDR2 is SVGAGI.

The V and J genes are TRBV15 and TRBJ1-4; tentatively, D is TRBD1 (6 bases). Germline CDR1 LNHNV, CDR2 YYDKDF (reference sequence). The V and J ends lost 6 bases and 8 bases respectively, with 13 bases between them. The length of the CDR3 is 13 residues. CDR3 in amino acids: CATRTGVGEKLFF. The CDR3 DNA is TGTGCCACCAGGACAGGCGTCGGAGAAAAACTGTTTTTT.

This sequence joins TRBV7-2 and TRBJ2-2, with unresolved D. Trimming stripped 4 bases from V and 4 bases from J, with 10 bases between. CDR1 is SGHTA, CDR2 FQGNSA, per germline. The CDR3 runs 14 residues. The CDR3 sequence: CASSYWLITGELFF. The DNA of the CDR3 is TGTGCCAGCAGCTACTGGCTTATCACCGGGGAGCTGTTTTTT.

V usage is TRBV20-1 and J usage is TRBJ2-5; D gene uncertain. The CDR3 is made up of 11 amino acids. V lost 1 base, J lost 6 bases, and 6 bases lay in between. Germline CDR1 DFQATT, CDR2 SNEGSKA (reference sequence). CDR3: CSARVTKTQYF. Here the CDR3 DNA reads TGCAGTGCTAGAGTTACCAAGACCCAGTACTTC.

This clone was seen just once. The chain combines TRBV4-2 with TRBJ1-1; D may be TRBD1 (5 bases). Germline V gene lookup returns CDR1 LGHNA and CDR2 YNFKEQ. This CDR3 region has 19 residues. V was clipped by 3 bases and J by 0 bases, with 23 bases between them. The CDR3 nucleotides are TGTGCCAGCAGCCAGTCTTCGGGGCAGACCCTTCTAATGAACACTGAAGCTTTCTTT. Its translation: CASSQSSGQTLLMNTEAFF.

The chain uses TRBV7-2 and TRBJ2-7; D is tentatively TRBD1 or TRBD2 (5 bases each). The V end was cut by 0 bases, the J end by 0 bases, with 18 bases between. CDR3 size: 18 residues. The germline CDR1 and CDR2 sequences are SGHTA and FQGNSA. The CDR3 protein is CASSLALGETGVSYEQYF. The CDR3 nucleotides are TGTGCCAGCAGCTTAGCGCTGGGGGAAACAGGAGTCTCCTACGAGCAGTACTTC.

This clone was detected only a few times. This chain uses TRBV7-9 with TRBJ2-2; TRBD1 matches at 8 bases. Looked up from germline, CDR1 is SEHNR and CDR2 is FQNEAQ (reference sequence). The CDR3 runs 14 residues. The ends lost 6 bases at V and 5 bases at J; junction bases unmatched: 5. CDR3 sequence: CASRNRQGTGELFF. The CDR3 DNA sequence: TGTGCCAGCAGGAATCGACAGGGGACCGGGGAGCTGTTTTTT.

The rearrangement uses TRBV21-1 and TRBJ2-7. TRBV21-1 is given as a pseudogene. CDR3 length: 13 residues. In nucleotides, the CDR3 is TGTGCCAGCATTAACTGGGGTCCTTACGAGCAGTACTTC. Residues: CASINWGPYEQYF.

The chain recombines TRBV24-1 with TRBJ2-7; 11 nucleotides align to TRBD1. Germline values: CDR1 KGHDR, CDR2 SFDVKD. J was trimmed by 7 bases and V by 4 bases; bases with no gene match: 8. This CDR3 spans 15 amino acids. CDR3 in amino acids: CATSDPGQGDREQYF. The CDR3 DNA reads as TGTGCCACCAGTGACCCGGGACAGGGGGATCGGGAGCAGTACTTC.

This chain uses TRBV4-1 with TRBJ2-7; D gene unclear. Trimming removed 0 bases from V and 1 base from J, with 7 bases in between. This CDR3 is built from 14 residues. Per germline, CDR1 MGHRA and CDR2 YSYEKL. The CDR3 bases are TGCGCCAGCAGCCAAGATCCGGCTTCCTACGAGCAGTACTTC. Translation: CASSQDPASYEQYF.